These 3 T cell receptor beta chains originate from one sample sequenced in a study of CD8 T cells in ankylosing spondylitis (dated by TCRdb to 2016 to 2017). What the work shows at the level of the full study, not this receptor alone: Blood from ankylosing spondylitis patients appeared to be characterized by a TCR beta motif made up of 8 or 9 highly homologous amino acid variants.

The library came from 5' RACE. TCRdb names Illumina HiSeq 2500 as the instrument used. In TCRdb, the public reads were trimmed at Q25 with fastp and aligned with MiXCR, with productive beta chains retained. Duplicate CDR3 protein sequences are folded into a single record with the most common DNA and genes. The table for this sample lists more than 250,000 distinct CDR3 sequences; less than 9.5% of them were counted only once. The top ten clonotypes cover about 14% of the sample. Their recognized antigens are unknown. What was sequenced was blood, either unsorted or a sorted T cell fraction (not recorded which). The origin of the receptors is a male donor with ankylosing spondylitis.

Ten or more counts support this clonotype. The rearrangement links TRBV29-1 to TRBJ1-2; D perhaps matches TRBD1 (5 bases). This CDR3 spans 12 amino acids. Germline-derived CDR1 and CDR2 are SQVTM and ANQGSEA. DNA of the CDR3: TGCTCCGCTTCTGGGGACGGGTATGGCTACACCTTC. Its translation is CSASGDGYGYTF. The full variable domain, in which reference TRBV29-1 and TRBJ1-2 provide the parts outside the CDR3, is SAVISQKPSRDICQRGTSLTIQCQVDSQVTMMFWYRQQPGQSLTLIATANQGSEATYESGFVIDKFPISRPNLTFSTLTVSNMSPEDSSIYLCSASGDGYGYTFGSGTRLTVV.

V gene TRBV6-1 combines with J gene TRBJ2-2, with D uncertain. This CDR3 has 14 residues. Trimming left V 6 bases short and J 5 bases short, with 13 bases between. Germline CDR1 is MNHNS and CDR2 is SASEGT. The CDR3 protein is CASSLTDGTGELFF. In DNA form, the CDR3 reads TGTGCCAGCAGCCTCACCGACGGAACCGGGGAGCTGTTTTTT.

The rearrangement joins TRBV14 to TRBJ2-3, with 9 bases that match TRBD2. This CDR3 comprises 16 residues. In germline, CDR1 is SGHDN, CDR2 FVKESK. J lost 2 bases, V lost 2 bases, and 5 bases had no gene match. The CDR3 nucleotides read TGTGCCAGCAGCCAAAAGACTAGCGGCCTCACAGATACGCAGTATTTT. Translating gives CASSQKTSGLTDTQYF.